This T cell receptor (beta chain) originates from a study of T cell responses to AZD1222 COVID-19 vaccine. Study findings and constraints: Spike-wide coverage was observed for vaccine-associated CD4 TCRs, with dominant responses at 160-218 and 743-854. Baseline antibody screening turned up just 6 or 7 seropositive AZD1222 recipients.

Method: immunoSEQ multiplex PCR; TCRdb's copy keeps in-frame clones and lacks some. The sample gives 75,000 to 85,000 clones, approximately 90% of which show up once; approximately 10% is in the top ten. In this sample, this clone turned up a few times. Its matching antigen is unknown. Germline loops: CDR1 LGHDT, CDR2 YNNKEL (reference sequence). V was pared by 8 bases and J by 4 bases, with 12 bases between. The CDR3 consists of 13 residues. Pooled samples include second doses given at about 4 or 12 weeks. This sample comprised peripheral blood, obtained 28 days after the second AZD1222 dose. The V call is TRBV3-1 (or the pseudogene TRBV3-2), the J call TRBJ1-3; no firm D call. The receptor was isolated from an adult who received the AZD1222 COVID-19 vaccine. CDR3 sequence: CASGREAGNTIYF. The CDR3 DNA sequence: TGTGCCAGCGGTCGGGAGGCGGGAAACACCATATATTTT.